One sample yielded the 14 T cell receptor beta chains listed below, sequenced in a study of shared T cell receptors in the human thymus. Some clones are missing from TCRdb's copy, which holds only in-frame ones; the method was immunoSEQ multiplex PCR. The repertoire includes 720,000 or so clones, 70% to 90% of them detected once, and about 0.0098% sits in the top ten. The same sample was also studied in work on human thymus T cells.

Sequenced sample: thymocytes. These receptors were obtained from a girl under three years old with a congenital heart defect.

The CDR3 is CASSPYRAQETQYF. CDR3 nucleotides: TGTGCCAGCTCACCGTACAGGGCTCAAGAGACCCAGTACTTC. This chain uses TRBV18 with TRBJ2-5; TRBD1 is a possible D gene (6 bases). With 3 bases removed from V and 2 bases from J, the gap between germline ends came to 10 bases. Germline CDR1 and CDR2: KGHSH and LQKENI. The length of the CDR3 is 14 residues. The full variable domain, in which reference TRBV18 and TRBJ2-5 provide the parts outside the CDR3, is NAGVMQNPRHLVRRRGQEARLRCSPMKGHSHVYWYRQLPEEGLKFMVYLQKENIIDESGMPKERFSAEFPKEGPSILRIQQVVRGDSAAYFCASSPYRAQETQYFGPGTRLLVL.

The chain recombines TRBV21-1 with TRBJ2-3; the D segment call TRBD1 is taken from the table without a DNA check. TRBV21-1 is tagged as a pseudogene. The CDR3 totals 13 residues. The CDR3: CASKVQGRDTQYF. CDR3 nucleotides: TGTGCCAGCAAAGTCCAGGGGCGAGATACGCAGTATTTT.

The rearrangement uses TRBV7-6 and TRBJ2-1; perhaps TRBD2 as D (7 bases). CDR1 is SGHVS, CDR2 FNYEAQ, per germline. The CDR3 is made up of 18 amino acids. V was trimmed by 5 bases and J by 8 bases, leaving 28 bases between them. Here the CDR3 reads CASSVKPVKGGPRDEQFF. In DNA form, the CDR3 reads TGTGCCAGCAGCGTAAAGCCCGTTAAGGGGGGGCCTAGGGATGAGCAGTTCTTC.

The rearrangement links TRBV13 to TRBJ1-3; D unclear. CDR3 length: 16 amino acids. Germline-derived CDR1 and CDR2 are PRHDT and FYEKMQ (reference sequence). Trimming shortened V by 0 bases and J by 0 bases, and 9 bases separated the two germline ends. Here the CDR3 reads CASSLGARFSGNTIYF. The DNA for the CDR3 is TGTGCCAGCAGCTTAGGGGCCCGTTTCTCTGGAAACACCATATATTTT.

V is TRBV27 and J is TRBJ1-1; no clear D. Germline CDR1 MNHEY, CDR2 SMNVEV (reference sequence). The CDR3 contains 12 residues. The V and J ends lost 8 bases and 3 bases respectively, with 10 bases between them. CDR3 amino acids: CASGPEDTEAFF. DNA of the CDR3: TGTGCCAGCGGCCCGGAGGACACTGAAGCTTTCTTT.

In its sample, this clone was seen once. The chain links TRBV28 to TRBJ2-3, with D possibly being TRBD2 (5 bases). The ends were cut back, 0 bases at V and 5 bases at J, with 18 bases in the middle. CDR3 length: 17 residues. Germline V gene sequence: CDR1 MDHEN, CDR2 SYDVKM. The CDR3 DNA sequence: TGTGCCAGCAGTTTATGGTTCCGGAGGCTGCATCAAGATACGCAGTATTTT. Translated: CASSLWFRRLHQDTQYF.

The sample holds a few counts of this clone. This chain links TRBV6-1 with TRBJ2-3; the match to TRBD1 covers 7 bases. This CDR3 is built from 18 residues. With V trimmed by 2 bases and J by 6 bases, 17 bases remained unmatched. Germline CDR1 and CDR2: MNHNS and SASEGT. CDR3 loop: CASSERKGQGVCKDTQYF. CDR3 sequence (DNA): TGTGCCAGCAGTGAACGAAAGGGCCAGGGGGTTTGTAAGGATACGCAGTATTTT.

This clone was seen more than once but under ten times. The chain links TRBV15 to TRBJ1-1; TRBD1 matches at 12 bases. Looked up from germline, CDR1 is LNHNV and CDR2 is YYDKDF (reference sequence). The trim removed 3 bases at V and 3 bases at J, leaving 2 bases unmatched. This CDR3 comprises 15 residues. CDR3 amino acids: CATSSRDRGHTEAFF. In DNA, the CDR3 is TGTGCCACCAGCAGCCGGGACAGGGGGCACACTGAAGCTTTCTTT.

The genes are TRBV18 and TRBJ1-4, with TRBD1 matching 10 bases. The CDR3 has 19 amino acids. Germline assignment: CDR1 KGHSH and CDR2 LQKENI. J gave up 6 bases and V 4 bases, and 17 bases lay outside the gene matches. In nucleotides, the CDR3 is TGTGCCAGCTCACTCCTACCGGGACAGGGGTTTCCGCCCTATGAAAAACTGTTTTTT. Residues: CASSLLPGQGFPPYEKLFF.

This chain links TRBV7-2 with TRBJ2-3; D is perhaps TRBD2 (5 bases). V was pared by 1 base and J by 1 base, with 15 bases between. The CDR3 runs to 17 residues. The germline gives CDR1 SGHTA, CDR2 FQGNSA. CDR3 residues: CASSLERLNRRTDTQYF. The DNA of the CDR3 is TGTGCCAGCAGCTTAGAGAGACTAAATCGACGCACAGATACGCAGTATTTT.

This rearrangement joins TRBV15 to TRBJ1-4, with D possibly TRBD1 on 5 matching bases. With 7 bases removed from V and 4 bases from J, the gap between germline ends came to 22 bases. CDR1 and CDR2 (germline): LNHNV, YYDKDF (reference sequence). CDR3 length: 17 residues. CDR3 coding DNA: TGTGCCACCATCCTAGGCGGCCCGACAGTTCATAATGAAAAACTGTTTTTT. Protein product: CATILGGPTVHNEKLFF.

The rearrangement uses TRBV6-6 and TRBJ2-1; 8 bases fit TRBD2. J lost 6 bases, V lost 7 bases, and 8 bases had no gene match. The germline V gene encodes CDR1 MNHNY and CDR2 SVGAGI (reference sequence). This CDR3 comprises 14 residues. CDR3 region: CASTQTTSVNEQFF. The CDR3 nucleotides are TGTGCCAGCACCCAAACGACTAGCGTCAATGAGCAGTTCTTC.

The chain has TRBV19 and TRBJ1-5; no clear D. The CDR3 is made up of 13 amino acids. Germline-derived CDR1 and CDR2 are LNHDA and SQIVND (reference sequence). The V gene lost 4 bases and the J gene lost 0 bases, with 4 bases spanning the gap. CDR3 in amino acids: CASSNNSNQPQHF. The CDR3 DNA follows: TGTGCCAGTAGTAATAATAGCAATCAGCCCCAGCATTTT.

The chain employs TRBV28 and TRBJ2-7, with D possibly TRBD2 on 6 matching bases. In germline, CDR1 is MDHEN, CDR2 SYDVKM. This CDR3 region has 18 residues. V was cut by 1 base and J by 0 bases, with 19 bases left in between. The CDR3 region is CASSLSLRVLGGSYEQYF. CDR3 sequence (DNA): TGTGCCAGCAGTTTATCCCTTAGGGTATTGGGGGGCTCCTACGAGCAGTACTTC.